This TCR beta chain was captured in a study of T cell clonotyping in hematopoietic cell transplantation. The CDR3 extends over 14 amino acids. Germline lookup yields CDR1 MRHNA and CDR2 SNTAGT. The ends were cut back, 4 bases at V and 7 bases at J, with 13 bases in the middle. For this clone: Its antigen is unidentified.

Study-level results: Few recipient clonotypes overlapped donors; over 95% were de novo at given depth.

TCRdb's table, derived via immunoSEQ multiplex PCR, lists solely in-frame clones and lacks some. The table includes around 6,200 clones, around 87% detected once. The sample consisted of peripheral blood mononuclear cells, taken 100 days after allogeneic stem cell transplant. The receptor was isolated from a female patient in her thirties or forties who had an allogeneic stem cell transplant from a related donor, so the T cells may come from the graft donor. Some clones in this sample may be carry-over from other donors' samples. V gene TRBV6-4 combines with J gene TRBJ2-2, with D perhaps matching TRBD1 (6 bases). The CDR3: CASSGDMEVGELFF. CDR3 nucleotide sequence: TGTGCCAGCAGTGGGGACATGGAGGTCGGGGAGCTGTTTTTT.